What follows describes a single T cell receptor (beta chain). What this receptor recognizes is not known. Base quality data are lacking; no much larger clone is found one base away. The data stem from a study of blood T cell repertoires in COVID-19 (TCRdb year 2020). Broadly, across the study: Samples covering the acute and convalescent phases of COVID-19 were provided by collaborators in the United States, Italy and Spain. The prospective study material was composed of cDNA or gDNA derived from T cells, B-cell-depleted T cells, or PBMCs. Subjects who had been exposed to COVID-19, were actively infected with it, or had recovered from it provided the deeply sampled blood TCRbeta repertoires that made up the dataset. A freely available public database, intended as a resource for researchers studying the immune response to SARS-CoV-2, is where the repertoires were released. The samples were drawn from the first 160 participants of the ongoing ImmuneRACE study and from 1,254 subjects provided by 6 global collaborators. The sample metadata nearly always contained a de-identified subject ID, COVID-19 status, age in years and sex. HLA class I and class II types, where available, came from metadata supplied by the sample provider rather than from assay-based typing.

From cysteine to phenylalanine, the CDR3 is 14 amino acids long. Of all the DNA, just the CDR3 is kept, 42 bases in frame from base 1. Relative to germline, V is 2 bases shorter and J is 5 bases shorter, with 9 bases between their ends. For CDR1 and CDR2, the germline V gene lists MNHNS and SASEGT. Samples from volunteer blood donors who had recovered from COVID-19 were contributed by a second Seattle source. Each collaborating institution followed its own protocols to collect whole blood in K2EDTA tubes. For TCRbeta analysis, collaborators shipped samples as frozen whole blood, isolated PBMCs, or DNA extracted from either of those sample types. TCRbeta CDR3 regions were amplified from genomic DNA by means of the immunoSEQ Assay, a bias-controlled multiplex PCR. As for the authors' bioinformatics: The number of nucleated cells in each sample was estimated from the amplification of reference gene primers within the assay. Sequence reads were collapsed and filtered to measure the absolute abundance of every unique TCRbeta CDR3 rearrangement. For each sample, productive Simpson clonality was calculated by taking the square root of Simpson's diversity index across productive rearrangements. TCRdb retrieved this table from immuneACCESS and kept in-frame rearrangements only. Not all clones are present; in checked studies, unresolved V genes account for under half, and no reason is known for the remainder. V and J calls and clone size are copied from that table; D and trimming were computed from the DNA. In all, the sample holds some 250,000 clones, and 75% to 90% of those were seen once. The ten top clones hold about 2.9% of the sample.

The research as a whole found: How much clinical and demographic metadata was included differed by source and by participant, and the metadata was provided uncurated.

The sequence was collected from a woman in her thirties who had recovered from COVID-19. Material: peripheral blood. The chain links TRBV6-1 with TRBJ2-2, and possibly TRBD1, on 5 matching bases. The DNA is as follows: TGTGCCAGCAGTGAACTCCAGGGTACCGGGGAGCTGTTTTTT. It translates to CASSELQGTGELFF.